The 10 T cell receptor beta chains below come from one sample, sequenced in a study of blood T cell repertoires in COVID-19 (dated by TCRdb to 2020 to 2021). Receptors were amplified or captured by the immunoSEQ multiplex PCR assay. TCRdb took over this immuneACCESS table, retaining in-frame rearrangements with V and J assigned. Such tables are incomplete; in checked studies, under half of the missing clones stem from an unresolved V gene, and the remainder is unexplained. The table for this sample lists some 89,000 clones; around 87% of them were counted only once. The ten largest make up 15% to 19% of the sample. The material sequenced was peripheral blood. The receptors shown here come from a human donor in a cohort sampled during active COVID-19.

This clone was seen a single time. This chain joins TRBV27 and TRBJ2-5; 7 nucleotides align to TRBD1. After removal of 6 bases from V and 4 bases from J, the junction contained 5 bases not matched to a gene. This CDR3 region has 13 residues. Germline lookup yields CDR1 MNHEY and CDR2 SMNVEV (reference sequence). CDR3 bases: TGTGCCAGCAGACCGACAGGGAGAGAGACCCAGTACTTC. This encodes CASRPTGRETQYF.

This clone was recorded once. The chain links TRBV5-4 to TRBJ1-3, with D perhaps matching TRBD1 (6 bases). V was trimmed by 4 bases and J by 2 bases, leaving 10 bases between them. The germline CDR1 and CDR2 sequences are SGHNT and YYREEE (reference sequence). The CDR3 consists of 14 residues. The CDR3 spells CASSLTGTGNTIYF. CDR3 sequence (DNA): TGTGCCAGCAGCCTCACAGGGACTGGAAACACCATATATTTT.

This chain joins TRBV2 and TRBJ2-5, with TRBD2 matching 12 bases. This CDR3 comprises 16 residues. The trim removed 0 bases at V and 9 bases at J, leaving 8 bases unmatched. The V gene's germline CDR1 is SNHLY and CDR2 FYNNEI. The CDR3 DNA reads TGTGCCAGCAGTGAAGCGCTGGTTACTAGCGGGGGGCCCCAGTACTTC. It is translated as CASSEALVTSGGPQYF.

The chain has TRBV5-4 and TRBJ1-2; 9 nucleotides match TRBD1. The V segment lost 5 bases and the J segment 5 bases; nucleotides outside the gene matches: 4. CDR3 length equals 13 residues. Germline CDR1 reads SGHNT; CDR2 reads YYREEE (reference sequence). The CDR3 sequence is CASSRDREYGYTF. The CDR3 nucleotides read TGTGCCAGCAGTCGGGACAGGGAGTATGGCTACACCTTC.

The gene calls are TRBV9 and TRBJ2-1, with TRBD2 matching 9 bases. In germline, CDR1 is SGDLS, CDR2 YYNGEE. J lost 0 bases, V lost 1 base, and 8 bases had no gene match. The CDR3 contains 18 residues. The CDR3 DNA reads as TGTGCCAGCAGCGTAAACCTAGCGGGGACTAGCTCCTACAATGAGCAGTTCTTC. Translated, it gives CASSVNLAGTSSYNEQFF.

This chain's CDR3 is CASSGRLGGETQYF. The CDR3 DNA is TGCGCCAGCAGCGGTAGACTCGGGGGAGAGACCCAGTACTTC. The chain employs TRBV5-1 and TRBJ2-5, with D possibly being TRBD2 (6 bases). Germline CDR1 reads SGHRS; CDR2 reads YFSETQ. This CDR3 comprises 14 residues. The V and J ends lost 4 bases and 4 bases respectively, with 14 bases between them.

The rearrangement joins TRBV6-5 to TRBJ1-1; 7 nucleotides align to TRBD1. This CDR3 is 13 amino acids long. With V trimmed by 4 bases and J by 9 bases, 8 bases remained unmatched. CDR1 and CDR2 from the germline V gene are MNHEY and SVGAGI. The CDR3 protein is CASSLLTGEKAFF. The CDR3 bases are TGTGCCAGCAGTTTACTCACAGGGGAGAAAGCTTTCTTT.

V is TRBV19 and J is TRBJ2-1, with 8 bases aligning to TRBD2. The CDR3 extends over 18 amino acids. Germline V gives CDR1 LNHDA, CDR2 SQIVND (reference sequence). Trimming at V came to 2 bases and at J to 0 bases, leaving 9 bases not matched to a gene. For the CDR3, the DNA is TGTGCCAGTAGTATAATGGCTAGCGGGCAGAGCTCCTACAATGAGCAGTTCTTC. It codes for CASSIMASGQSSYNEQFF.

The chain links TRBV30 to TRBJ1-5; unclear D gene. V lost 0 bases, J lost 7 bases, and 10 bases lay in between. CDR3 length: 13 residues. Germline CDR1 is GTSNPN and CDR2 is SVGIG (reference sequence). The CDR3, as DNA: TGTGCCTGGAGTGTATCATCGGGGCAGCCCCAGCATTTT. Protein sequence: CAWSVSSGQPQHF.

The chain links TRBV10-3 to TRBJ1-2; TRBD1 might be the D (6 bases). Germline V CDR1 and CDR2: ENHRY, SYGVKD. This CDR3 contains 13 residues. V was clipped by 4 bases and J by 6 bases, with 12 bases between them. CDR3 amino acids: CAISGSGEDGYTF. For the CDR3, the DNA is TGTGCCATCAGTGGCTCAGGGGAAGATGGCTACACCTTC.